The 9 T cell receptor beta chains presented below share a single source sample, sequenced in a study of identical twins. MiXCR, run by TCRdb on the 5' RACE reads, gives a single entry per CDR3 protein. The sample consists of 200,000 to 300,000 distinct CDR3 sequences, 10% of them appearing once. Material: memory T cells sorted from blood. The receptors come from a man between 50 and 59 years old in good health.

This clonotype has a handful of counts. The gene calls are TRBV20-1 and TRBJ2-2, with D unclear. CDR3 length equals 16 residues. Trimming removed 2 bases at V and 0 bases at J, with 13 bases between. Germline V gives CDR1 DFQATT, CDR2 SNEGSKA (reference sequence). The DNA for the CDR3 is TGCAGTGCTAGAATCGGCGGAGCAACGAACACCGGGGAGCTGTTTTTT. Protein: CSARIGGATNTGELFF.

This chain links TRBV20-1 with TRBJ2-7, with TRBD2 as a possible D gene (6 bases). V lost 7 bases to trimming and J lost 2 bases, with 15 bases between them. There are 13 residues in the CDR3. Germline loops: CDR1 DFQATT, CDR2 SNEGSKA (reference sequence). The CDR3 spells CSVRSGRAYEQYF. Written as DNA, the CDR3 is TGCAGTGTTCGTAGCGGTAGGGCCTACGAGCAGTACTTC.

CDR3 residues: CASRTGTGMQETQYF. CDR3 nucleotides: TGTGCCAGCAGGACCGGGACAGGAATGCAAGAGACCCAGTACTTC. The V and J genes are TRBV28 and TRBJ2-5; 8 positions agree with TRBD1. The V and J ends lost 6 bases and 2 bases, in that order; junction bases with no gene match: 8. The CDR3 totals 15 residues. Germline CDR1 and CDR2: MDHEN and SYDVKM.

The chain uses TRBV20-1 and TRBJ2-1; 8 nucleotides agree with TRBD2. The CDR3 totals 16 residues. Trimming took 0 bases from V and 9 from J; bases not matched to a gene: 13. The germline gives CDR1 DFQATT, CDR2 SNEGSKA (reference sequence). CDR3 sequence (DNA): TGCAGTGCTAGAGAGTCGGGAGGGCCGCGGAACACTGAGCAGTTCTTC. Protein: CSARESGGPRNTEQFF.

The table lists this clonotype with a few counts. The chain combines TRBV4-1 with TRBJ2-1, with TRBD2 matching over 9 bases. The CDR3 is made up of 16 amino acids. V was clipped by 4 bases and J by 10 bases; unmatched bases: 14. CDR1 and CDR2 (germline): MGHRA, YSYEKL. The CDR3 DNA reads TGCGCCAGCAGCCGAGGAGGTCTAGCGGGGCGGGGCGAGCAGTTCTTC. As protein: CASSRGGLAGRGEQFF.

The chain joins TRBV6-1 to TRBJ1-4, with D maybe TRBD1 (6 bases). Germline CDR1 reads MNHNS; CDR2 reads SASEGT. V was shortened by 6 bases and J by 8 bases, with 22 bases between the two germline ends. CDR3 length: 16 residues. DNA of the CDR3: TGTGCCAGCAGCTTCAGCTCCGGGACATTGAGGGAAAAACTGTTTTTT. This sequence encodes CASSFSSGTLREKLFF.

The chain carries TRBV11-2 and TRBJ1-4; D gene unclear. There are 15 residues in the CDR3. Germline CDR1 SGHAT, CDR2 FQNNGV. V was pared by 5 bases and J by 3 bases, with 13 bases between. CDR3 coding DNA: TGTGCCAGCAGCCCCGTGGGTCCTTCTAATGAAAAACTGTTTTTT. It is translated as CASSPVGPSNEKLFF.

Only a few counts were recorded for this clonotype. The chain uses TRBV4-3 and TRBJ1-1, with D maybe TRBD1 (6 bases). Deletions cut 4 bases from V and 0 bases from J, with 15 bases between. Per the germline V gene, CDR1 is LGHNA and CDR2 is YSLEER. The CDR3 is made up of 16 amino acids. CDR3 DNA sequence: TGCGCCAGCAGCCCCAAAGGGGGGACTATGAACACTGAAGCTTTCTTT. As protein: CASSPKGGTMNTEAFF.

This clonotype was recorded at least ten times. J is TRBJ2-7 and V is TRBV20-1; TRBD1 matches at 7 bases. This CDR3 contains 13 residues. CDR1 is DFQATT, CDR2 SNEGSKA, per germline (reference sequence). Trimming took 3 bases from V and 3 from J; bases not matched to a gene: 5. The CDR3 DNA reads TGCAGTGCTAGGGGACAGAGCTACTACGAGCAGTACTTC. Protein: CSARGQSYYEQYF.